This TCR beta chain emerged from a study of T cells in Graves' hyperthyroidism and ophthalmopathy. Across the whole study: Specimen type is peripheral blood, collected at initial diagnosis prior to any treatment.

Diagnoses rested on clinical symptoms, serum thyroxine and TRAb, thyroid ultrasound and orbital computed tomography. The V gene's germline CDR1 is SEHNR and CDR2 FQNEAQ (reference sequence). J gave up 7 bases and V 6 bases, and 13 bases lay outside the gene matches. There are 16 residues in the CDR3. Amplified regions were TCR beta CDR3 sequences from RNA transcripts. First-round RT-PCR of the TCR CDR3 relied on the HTBI primer set. TCRdb reprocessed the multiplex PCR reads via MiXCR and lists one record per CDR3 protein. This table has about 640,000 distinct CDR3 sequences, about 14% appearing once. With regard to this clonotype: As yet, its antigen is unknown.

General observations from the study: Ophthalmopathy was predicted by the model a median of approximately six months ahead of onset.

This sequence was found in a woman aged 45-59 years with Graves' ophthalmopathy. The chain is built from TRBV7-9 and TRBJ2-7; 12 bases align to TRBD1. Sequencing was performed on blood. The CDR3 reads CASRYIPGQGAREQYF. CDR3 bases: TGTGCCAGCAGATACATACCGGGACAGGGGGCTAGGGAGCAGTACTTC.